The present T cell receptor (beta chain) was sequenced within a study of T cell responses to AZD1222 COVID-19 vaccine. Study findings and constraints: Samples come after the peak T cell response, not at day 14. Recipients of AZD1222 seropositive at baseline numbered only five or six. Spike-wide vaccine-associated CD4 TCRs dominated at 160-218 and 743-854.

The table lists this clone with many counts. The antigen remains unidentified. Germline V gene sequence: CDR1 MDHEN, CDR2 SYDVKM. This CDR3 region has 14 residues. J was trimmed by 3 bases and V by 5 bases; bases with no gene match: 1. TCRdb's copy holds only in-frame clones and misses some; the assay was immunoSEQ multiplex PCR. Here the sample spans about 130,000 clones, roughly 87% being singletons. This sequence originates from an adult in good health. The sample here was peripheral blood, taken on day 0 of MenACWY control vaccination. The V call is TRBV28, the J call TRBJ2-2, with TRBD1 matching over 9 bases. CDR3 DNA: TGTGCCAGCAGTAGACAGGGGGACACCGGGGAGCTGTTTTTT. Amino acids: CASSRQGDTGELFF.